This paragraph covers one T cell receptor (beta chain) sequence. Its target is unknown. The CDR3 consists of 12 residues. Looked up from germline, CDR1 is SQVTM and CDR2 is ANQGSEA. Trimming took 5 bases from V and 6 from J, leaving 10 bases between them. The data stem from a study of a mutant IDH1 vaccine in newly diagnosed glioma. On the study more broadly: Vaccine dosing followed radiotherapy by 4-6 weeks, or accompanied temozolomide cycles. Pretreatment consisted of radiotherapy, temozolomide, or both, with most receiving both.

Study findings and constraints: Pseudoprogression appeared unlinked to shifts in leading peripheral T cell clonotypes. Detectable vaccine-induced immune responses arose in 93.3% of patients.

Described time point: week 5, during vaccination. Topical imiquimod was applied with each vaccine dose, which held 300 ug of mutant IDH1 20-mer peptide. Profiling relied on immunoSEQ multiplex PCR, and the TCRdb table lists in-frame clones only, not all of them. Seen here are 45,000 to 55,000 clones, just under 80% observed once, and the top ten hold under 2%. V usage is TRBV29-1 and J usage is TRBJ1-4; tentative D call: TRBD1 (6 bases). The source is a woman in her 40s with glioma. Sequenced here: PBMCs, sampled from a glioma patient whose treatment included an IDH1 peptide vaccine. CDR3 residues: CSVQGGDEKLFF. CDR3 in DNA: TGCAGCGTTCAAGGGGGAGATGAAAAACTGTTTTTT. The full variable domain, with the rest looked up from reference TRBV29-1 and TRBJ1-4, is SAVISQKPSRDICQRGTSLTIQCQVDSQVTMMFWYRQQPGQSLTLIATANQGSEATYESGFVIDKFPISRPNLTFSTLTVSNMSPEDSSIYLCSVQGGDEKLFFGSGTQLSVL.